This TCR beta chain was sequenced in a study of blood T cell repertoires in COVID-19. The overall study: Acute-phase and convalescent COVID-19 samples originated in the United States, Italy and Spain. PBMCs, B-cell-depleted T cells, or T cells provided the cDNA or gDNA that made up the material.

This CDR3 is 12 amino acids long. Trimming stripped 7 bases from V and 9 bases from J, with 16 bases between. Germline V gene lookup returns CDR1 SGDLS and CDR2 YYNGEE. How the authors handled the data: Nucleated cell counts were estimated from reference gene primer amplification. Sequencing was performed with immunoSEQ multiplex PCR; in TCRdb, only in-frame clones are kept and a portion is missing. From that table come the V and J calls and clone size; the DNA was used to work out D and trimming. The sample lists 250,000 or so clones, over 80% occurring once. Material: PBMCs or T cells enriched from blood (not recorded which). The receptor's source is a woman aged 25-40 years with acute COVID-19. The chain has TRBV9 and TRBJ1-1; the D is unclear. CDR3 in DNA: TGTGCCAGCGGTGGTTTAGCCGCACAAGCTTTCTTT. Protein sequence: CASGGLAAQAFF.